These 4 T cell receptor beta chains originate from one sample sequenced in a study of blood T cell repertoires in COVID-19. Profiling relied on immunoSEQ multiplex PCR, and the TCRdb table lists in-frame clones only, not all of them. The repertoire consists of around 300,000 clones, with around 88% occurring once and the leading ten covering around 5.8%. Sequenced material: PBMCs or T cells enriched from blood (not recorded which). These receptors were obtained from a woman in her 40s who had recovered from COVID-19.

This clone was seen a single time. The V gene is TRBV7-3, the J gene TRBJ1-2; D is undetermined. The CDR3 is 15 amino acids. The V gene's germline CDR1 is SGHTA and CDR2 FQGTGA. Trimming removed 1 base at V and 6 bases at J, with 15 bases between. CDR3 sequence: CASSLKRREVNGYTF. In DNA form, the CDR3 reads TGTGCCAGCAGCTTAAAAAGGAGGGAGGTCAATGGCTACACCTTC. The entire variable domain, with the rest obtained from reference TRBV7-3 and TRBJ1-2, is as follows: GAGVSQTPSNKVTEKGKYVELRCDPISGHTALYWYRQSLGQGPEFLIYFQGTGAADDSGLPNDRFFAVRPEGSVSTLKIQRTERGDSAVYLCASSLKRREVNGYTFGSGTRLTVV.

The CDR3 reads CASSHQGATGNTIYF. Written as DNA, the CDR3 is TGTGCCAGCAGCCACCAGGGGGCGACTGGAAACACCATATATTTT. The chain is built from TRBV7-2 and TRBJ1-3, with 8 bases matching TRBD1. The ends lost 5 bases at V and 2 bases at J; junction bases unmatched: 5. Germline V gene lookup returns CDR1 SGHTA and CDR2 FQGNSA. The CDR3 runs to 15 residues.

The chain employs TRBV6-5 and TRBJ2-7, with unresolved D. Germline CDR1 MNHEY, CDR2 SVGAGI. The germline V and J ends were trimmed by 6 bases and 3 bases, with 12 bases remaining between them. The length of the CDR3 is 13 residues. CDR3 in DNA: TGTGCCAGCAGCCTAACCCTATACTACGAGCAGTACTTC. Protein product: CASSLTLYYEQYF.

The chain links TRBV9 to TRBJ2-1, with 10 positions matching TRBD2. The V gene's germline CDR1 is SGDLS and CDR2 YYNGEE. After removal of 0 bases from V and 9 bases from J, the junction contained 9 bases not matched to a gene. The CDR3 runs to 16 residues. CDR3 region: CASSVGVGLAQIEQFF. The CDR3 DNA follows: TGTGCCAGCAGCGTAGGGGTGGGACTAGCGCAAATTGAGCAGTTCTTC.